This TCR beta chain came from a study of T cells in localized non-small cell lung cancer. Whole-study findings and limits: Uninvolved neighboring lung showed the greatest T cell clonality, exceeding tumor. It remains possible that heterogeneity exists, since only one tumor region was sequenced.

The V end lost 0 bases, the J end lost 2 bases, and 11 bases lay between the germline ends. Germline values: CDR1 SGDLS, CDR2 YYNGEE. This CDR3 has 15 amino acids. A word on this clone: Its antigen is as yet unknown.

Here immunoSEQ multiplex PCR was the method, and the copy in TCRdb shows in-frame clones only, minus some. The data contain 65,000 to 80,000 clones, approximately 84% of them singletons. The gene calls are TRBV9 and TRBJ2-5; D ambiguous. This receptor was identified in an older female donor with stage I lung adenocarcinoma. The input for sequencing was peripheral blood, taken before any cancer treatment. The CDR3 sequence: CASSVAGRPQETQYF. CDR3 in DNA: TGTGCCAGCAGCGTAGCGGGTCGACCACAAGAGACCCAGTACTTC.